The TCR beta chain under discussion was sequenced for a study of blood T cell repertoires in COVID-19. Across the study: COVID-19 samples from acute and convalescent phases originated in the United States, Italy and Spain.

In Seattle, patients joined the study during active infection and were tracked longitudinally. The CDR3 is 14 amino acids. The table came from immunoSEQ multiplex PCR; TCRdb's copy has only in-frame clones and leaves some out. This table has 540,000 or so clones, 85% to 90% appearing once. This chain joins TRBV12-2 and TRBJ1-3; TRBD1 was called by the table and not checked on the DNA. TRBV12-2 is a known pseudogene. Sample: peripheral blood. The TCR sequence derives from a woman between 45 and 65 years old with COVID-19, enrolled during active disease. The CDR3 protein is CASRPAGHGNTIYF. The CDR3 DNA follows: TGTGCAAGTCGCCCCGCAGGGCATGGAAACACCATATATTTT.